Listed below are T cell receptor beta chains from one sample, sequenced in a study of blood T cell repertoires in COVID-19. Clones were read by immunoSEQ multiplex PCR, and TCRdb kept only the in-frame ones, dropping some. The sample lists approximately 170,000 clones; approximately 86% were seen once. The sequencing sample was made of peripheral blood. Receptors were obtained from an older man with COVID-19, enrolled during active disease. Both conserved end residues are part of each CDR3. The order of the fields is clone size, J gene, V gene, D gene, CDR3 DNA, CDR3 protein. The D gene is left open where the match is weak. Size tells how often a clone was seen (once, few, many) or the class of an expanded clone, and some rows leave it out.

>.|TRBJ1-2|TRBV7-8|.
TGTGCCAGCAGCTCCGAGTACCAGGGTGGAGGCTACACCTTC
CASSSEYQGGGYTF
>.|TRBJ2-3|TRBV7-2|TRBD2
TGTGCCAGCAGCTTATCGACTAGCGGGGGGGGCGCAGATACGCAGTATTTT
CASSLSTSGGGADTQYF
>.|TRBJ2-6|TRBV6-2/TRBV6-3|.
TGTGCCAGCAGTTACCGGTCTGGGGCCAACGTCCTGACTTTC
CASSYRSGANVLTF
>few|TRBJ2-3|TRBV6-1|TRBD2
TGTGCCAGCAGTGAAAAGCTAGCGGGGGGTAGGGATACGCAGTATTTT
CASSEKLAGGRDTQYF
>.|TRBJ1-5|TRBV2|TRBD1
TGTGCCAGCACCCTCGGACAGGGAGACCAGCCCCAGCATTTT
CASTLGQGDQPQHF
>.|TRBJ1-2|TRBV7-2|.
TGTGCCAGCAGCCCTAGAGCGGCCTATGGCTACACCTTC
CASSPRAAYGYTF
>.|TRBJ1-4|TRBV6-5|.
TGTGCCAGCAAGAACTGGGGCAGGGATAATGAAAAACTGTTTTTT
CASKNWGRDNEKLFF
>.|TRBJ2-7|TRBV7-2|TRBD1
TGTGCCAGCAGCTTAGTGCTGACAGGGGGGTACGAGCAGTACTTC
CASSLVLTGGYEQYF
>.|TRBJ2-1|TRBV25-1|.
TGTGCCAGCAGTGAAGGTAGGGGCAGAGTGAATGAGCAGTTCTTC
CASSEGRGRVNEQFF
>.|TRBJ2-7|TRBV7-2|TRBD2
TGTGCCAGCAGCTTCCATACCGGGGGGGACCCCTACGAGCAGTACTTC
CASSFHTGGDPYEQYF
>.|TRBJ2-1|TRBV18|TRBD2
TGTGCCAGCTCACAGGGACTAGCGATTAGCAATGAGCAGTTCTTC
CASSQGLAISNEQFF
>.|TRBJ1-2|TRBV5-4|.
TGTGCCAGCAGCTTGGTTGGGCTCTATGGCTACACCTTC
CASSLVGLYGYTF
>.|TRBJ1-2|TRBV20-1|.
TGCAGTGCTAGAACCTCGGGGTACACCTTC
CSARTSGYTF
>.|TRBJ1-1|TRBV7-8|.
TGTGCCAGCAGCCCCGGGGTGAGGGCGTTAAACACTGAAGCTTTCTTT
CASSPGVRALNTEAFF
>.|TRBJ1-1|TRBV19|.
TGTGCCAGTAGTACTCAGGGACATCTAGAAGCTTTCTTT
CASSTQGHLEAFF
>.|TRBJ2-2|TRBV5-1|.
TGCGCCAGCAGCTATGCAGGGGTACACACCGGGGAGCTGTTTTTT
CASSYAGVHTGELFF
>.|TRBJ1-1|TRBV19|.
TGTGCCAGTAGTATCTACACTGAAGCTTTCTTT
CASSIYTEAFF
>.|TRBJ1-1|TRBV29-1|.
TGCAGGGCGACAGCGAACACTGAAGCTTTCTTT
CRATANTEAFF
>.|TRBJ1-3|TRBV10-3|TRBD1
TGTGCCACCGGGACAGTGGGTGGGAACACCATATATTTT
CATGTVGGNTIYF
>.|TRBJ2-7|TRBV12-3/TRBV12-4|TRBD1
TGTGCCAGCAGCTACAGGGGTACCTACGAGCAGTACTTC
CASSYRGTYEQYF
>few|TRBJ1-6|TRBV28|TRBD1
TGTGCCAGCCGACAGGGTTTCTCACCCCTCCACTTT
CASRQGFSPLHF
>few|TRBJ1-1|TRBV7-2|TRBD1
TGTGCCAGCAGCTTCGGGACAGCGAACACTGAAGCTTTCTTT
CASSFGTANTEAFF
>once|TRBJ1-2|TRBV7-3|.
TGTGCCAGCAGCTCGACAGCGATAGGAAGCTACACCTTC
CASSSTAIGSYTF
>.|TRBJ2-3|TRBV24-1|.
TGTGCCACCAGTGCCCACTCGGAGGATACGCAGTATTTT
CATSAHSEDTQYF
>.|TRBJ2-2|TRBV10-2|.
TGCGCCAGCACCTCGCGGGGAGTGGTAACCGGGGAGCTGTTTTTT
CASTSRGVVTGELFF
>.|TRBJ1-3|TRBV6-5|.
TGTGCCAGCAGTTACAGTAGGGGGGGTGAAAACACCATATATTTT
CASSYSRGGENTIYF
>.|TRBJ2-2|TRBV5-4|TRBD2
TGTGCCAGCAGCCCGGGGGGGGCATCGAACACCGGGGAGCTGTTTTTT
CASSPGGASNTGELFF
>once|TRBJ1-3|TRBV18|TRBD1
TGTGCCAGCTCATCGGGACAGGGGTCCTCTGGAAACACCATATATTTT
CASSSGQGSSGNTIYF
>.|TRBJ1-3|TRBV4-1|TRBD1
TGCGCCAGCAGCCAAGATTGGAGAGGGGGCACTGGAAACACCATATATTTT
CASSQDWRGGTGNTIYF
>.|TRBJ1-5|TRBV19|.
TGTGCCAGTAGTATCAGGGGTAATCAGCCCCAGCATTTT
CASSIRGNQPQHF
>.|TRBJ2-1|TRBV7-2|.
TGTGCCAGCAGCTTAGGACAGGAACGCTACAATGAGCAGTTCTTC
CASSLGQERYNEQFF
>.|TRBJ1-2|TRBV2|.
TGTGCCAGCAGTGCGGAGCGTGGTGGCTACACCTTC
CASSAERGGYTF
>.|TRBJ2-3|TRBV7-9|.
TGTGCCAGCAGCTCCCGGGCCGGGGCAGATACGCAGTATTTT
CASSSRAGADTQYF
>.|TRBJ1-3|TRBV9|TRBD1
TGTGCCAGCAGCCCGCCGACAGGGGGAACTGGAAACACCATATATTTT
CASSPPTGGTGNTIYF
>.|TRBJ1-5|TRBV9|TRBD1
TGTGCCAGCAGCAAGGACAGGGTCAATCAGCCCCAGCATTTT
CASSKDRVNQPQHF
>.|TRBJ1-2|TRBV6-5|.
TGTGCCAGCAGGACTGTCAGGAAGGGGGGCTACACCTTC
CASRTVRKGGYTF
>.|TRBJ1-6|TRBV2|TRBD1
TGTGCCAGCAGTCGGCTCGACAGGGGGCGGCATTCACCCCTCCACTTT
CASSRLDRGRHSPLHF
>.|TRBJ1-1|TRBV27|TRBD1
TGTGCCAGCAGGCGGACAGGCGGGACTGAAGCTTTCTTT
CASRRTGGTEAFF
>once|TRBJ1-1|TRBV3-1/TRBV3-2|.
TGTGCCAGCAGCCAAGAGGGGGGAGTGGCTGAAGCTTTCTTT
CASSQEGGVAEAFF
>.|TRBJ1-6|TRBV5-6|.
TGTGCCAGCAGCTTGGGTGTAGGGTCCGGGGGGTCACCCCTCCACTTT
CASSLGVGSGGSPLHF
>.|TRBJ1-6|TRBV5-1|TRBD1
TGCGCCAGCAGCCCAGGACAGGGCTATTCACCCCTCCACTTT
CASSPGQGYSPLHF
>.|TRBJ2-7|TRBV3-1/TRBV3-2|.
TGTGCCAGCAGCGGCCTCGGGGAGTGGCAGTACTTC
CASSGLGEWQYF
>few|TRBJ2-3|TRBV7-3|.
TGTGCCAGCAGCTCCAACCTAGCAGATACGCAGTATTTT
CASSSNLADTQYF
>.|TRBJ2-5|TRBV9|TRBD2
TGTGCCAGCAGCACGGGACTAGCGGCACAAGAGACCCAGTACTTC
CASSTGLAAQETQYF
>.|TRBJ2-3|TRBV7-3|TRBD2
TGTGCCAGCAGCTTAGCGGCTAGCGGGGCAACAGATACGCAGTATTTT
CASSLAASGATDTQYF
>.|TRBJ1-2|TRBV19|.
TGTGCCAGTAGTCTGGGAGCAGTCTATGGCTACACCTTC
CASSLGAVYGYTF